This TCR beta chain was retrieved from a study of blood T cells in healthy people across ages. Sample-barcoded 5' priming and a J-beta primer mix drove a second PCR of roughly 7 to 11 cycles. TCRdb called the 5' RACE reads again in MiXCR, with one record for every CDR3 protein. The sample shows 1.5 million to 2 million distinct CDR3 sequences, roughly 30% of them seen only once. This CDR3 region has 16 residues. V lost 5 bases to trimming and J lost 6 bases; unmatched junction nucleotides: 9. Germline V CDR1 and CDR2: SGHTA, FQGNSA. The chain couples TRBV7-2 to TRBJ1-4; TRBD1 aligns across 10 bases. The specimen sequenced was blood. The TCR sequence derives from a woman in her thirties in good health. The CDR3 DNA reads as TGTGCCAGCAGCCTTGTCGCCGGGACAGGGGATGAAAAACTGTTTTTT. Translating gives CASSLVAGTGDEKLFF.